The sequence of this T cell receptor (beta chain) was determined in a study of response to subunit inactivated influenza vaccine. TCRdb itself ran the RT-PCR reads through MiXCR, one entry per CDR3 protein. Of hundreds of thousands of distinct CDR3 sequences in the sample, 14% are singletons; the top ten hold 7.5% to 9%. This clonotype showed up many times. The sample in question was PBMCs from blood, obtained around 15 days before vaccination. This receptor was identified in a man over 45 who received an inactivated influenza vaccine.

The CDR3 here is CASSATGRGGTGELFF. The DNA of the CDR3 is TGTGCCAGCAGCGCAACAGGGCGGGGTGGGACCGGGGAGCTGTTTTTT. The chain has TRBV9 and TRBJ2-2; D is possibly TRBD1 or TRBD2 (6 bases each). CDR1 SGDLS and CDR2 YYNGEE come from the germline V gene. Between the trimmed V and J ends, which lost 3 bases and 5 bases, there was a span of 17 bases. The CDR3 runs 16 residues.